This T cell receptor beta chain is drawn from a study of shared clonotypes between healthy human individuals. CDR1 is SNHLY and CDR2 is FYNNEI in the germline V gene. CDR3 size: 13 residues. Trimming at V came to 4 bases and at J to 8 bases, leaving 3 bases not matched to a gene. Clones were read by immunoSEQ multiplex PCR, and TCRdb kept only the in-frame ones, dropping some. Here the sample spans 2 million or so clones, 95% being singletons. Memory CD4+ cells were the fraction left after CD45RA+ naive selection. Sequencing was performed on naive CD4+ T cells sorted from blood. The subset denotes: CD45RA+ positively selected. This rearrangement joins TRBV2 to TRBJ1-5, with 9 bases that match TRBD1. This TCR derives from a man aged 18 to 35 in good health. The chain's CDR3 is CASSVQGAKPQHF. As DNA, the CDR3 is TGTGCCAGCAGTGTACAGGGGGCAAAGCCCCAGCATTTT. The entire variable domain, with the rest obtained from reference TRBV2 and TRBJ1-5, is as follows: EPEVTQTPSHQVTQMGQEVILRCVPISNHLYFYWYRQILGQKVEFLVSFYNNEISEKSEIFDDQFSVERPDGSNFTLKIRSTKLEDSAMYFCASSVQGAKPQHFGDGTRLSIL.